Shown below are 11 T cell receptor beta chains from a single sample sequenced in a study of cytomegalovirus exposure and HLA in healthy donors. Assay used: immunoSEQ multiplex PCR; TCRdb lists only in-frame clones, some missing. This sample has 100,000 to 150,000 clones, with 89% found just once. The sequenced sample was PBMCs. These receptors all come from a young woman in good health and CMV-seronegative.

J is TRBJ2-5 and V is TRBV2; D not certain. This CDR3 comprises 12 residues. The V gene lost 7 bases and the J gene lost 4 bases, with 10 bases spanning the gap. Germline V gene sequence: CDR1 SNHLY, CDR2 FYNNEI. CDR3 loop: CASTRRGETQYF. CDR3 nucleotide sequence: TGTGCCAGCACTCGGAGAGGAGAGACCCAGTACTTC.

V is TRBV6-6 and J is TRBJ1-2; 12 bases fit TRBD1. This CDR3 comprises 15 residues. Per germline, CDR1 MNHNY and CDR2 SVGAGI (reference sequence). V trimming: 6 bases; J trimming: 2 bases; junction bases outside the gene matches: 4. This CDR3 is CASRSGTGGNYGYTF. DNA for the CDR3: TGTGCCAGCAGGTCAGGGACAGGGGGCAACTATGGCTACACCTTC.

V is TRBV11-1 and J is TRBJ1-2; possible D gene TRBD1, 5 bases. The germline V gene encodes CDR1 SGHAT and CDR2 FQDESV (reference sequence). This CDR3 comprises 14 residues. Trimming took 1 base from V and 3 from J, leaving 9 bases between them. The CDR3 here is CASSLGTRDYGYTF. CDR3 sequence (DNA): TGTGCCAGCAGCTTAGGTACCAGGGACTATGGCTACACCTTC.

The chain couples TRBV7-6 to TRBJ2-1, with D unclear. This CDR3 is 13 amino acids long. CDR1 is SGHVS and CDR2 is FNYEAQ in the germline V gene. V lost 0 bases, J lost 7 bases, and 7 bases lay in between. The CDR3 sequence: CASSLASSNEQFF. Here the CDR3 DNA reads TGTGCCAGCAGCTTAGCGTCGTCTAATGAGCAGTTCTTC.

The V and J genes are TRBV10-1 and TRBJ2-2; D possibly corresponds to TRBD1 (5 bases). The CDR3 length is 15 residues. The germline gives CDR1 WNHNN, CDR2 SYGVQD (reference sequence). Trimming took off 5 bases at V and 4 bases at J, with 14 bases between the two ends. In nucleotides, the CDR3 is TGCGCCAGCAGTTCTGTTGGGGCCGGCACCGGGGAGCTGTTTTTT. Its translation: CASSSVGAGTGELFF.

The CDR3 DNA reads as TGCGCCAGCAGCCAAGACGTCGCGGGTTACGGCATGTATACGCAGTATTTT. This codes for CASSQDVAGYGMYTQYF. The V gene is TRBV4-1, the J gene TRBJ2-3; D might be TRBD2 (5 bases). The length of the CDR3 is 17 residues. From germline, CDR1 is MGHRA and CDR2 YSYEKL. V lost 0 bases, J lost 7 bases, and 20 bases lay in between.

The chain recombines TRBV21-1 with TRBJ2-2; the table gives TRBD1 as D, unverified against the DNA. TRBV21-1 is marked as a pseudogene. This CDR3 has 17 residues. The DNA of the CDR3 is TGTGCCAGCAGCAAATTAGGCAGGCTCCCCAACACCGGGGAGCTGTTTTTT. Its protein is CASSKLGRLPNTGELFF.

The chain carries TRBV27 and TRBJ2-1, with 7 bases identical to TRBD2. In germline, CDR1 is MNHEY, CDR2 SMNVEV (reference sequence). The junction had 11 bases not matched to a gene; V was cut back by 6 bases and J by 6 bases. This CDR3 comprises 15 residues. The CDR3 coding sequence is TGTGCCAGCAGCTTTTACCGGGACTACATCAATGAGCAGTTCTTC. Translation gives CASSFYRDYINEQFF.

The gene calls are TRBV28 and TRBJ2-7, with TRBD1 as a possible D gene (6 bases). The CDR3 totals 14 residues. Germline-derived CDR1 and CDR2 are MDHEN and SYDVKM. Trimming took 1 base from V and 1 from J, leaving 8 bases between them. For the CDR3, the DNA is TGTGCCAGCAGTTTATCCAGGGGATCCTACGAGCAGTACTTC. Protein product: CASSLSRGSYEQYF.

The gene calls are TRBV27 and TRBJ2-1; D might be TRBD1 (5 bases). CDR3 size: 14 residues. Trimming stripped 2 bases from V and 4 bases from J, with 9 bases between. Germline CDR1 MNHEY, CDR2 SMNVEV (reference sequence). The CDR3 sequence: CASSLGNRYNEQFF. The CDR3 DNA follows: TGTGCCAGCAGTTTAGGGAACAGGTACAATGAGCAGTTCTTC.

V and J are TRBV5-1 and TRBJ2-3; D remains unclear. The ends were cut back, 4 bases at V and 1 base at J, with 7 bases in the middle. Germline loops: CDR1 SGHRS, CDR2 YFSETQ. The CDR3 consists of 13 residues. CDR3 loop: CASSRVGTDTQYF. In DNA, the CDR3 is TGCGCCAGCAGCCGGGTGGGCACAGATACGCAGTATTTT. The variable domain in full, with the rest retrieved from reference TRBV5-1 and TRBJ2-3, is KAGVTQTPRYLIKTRGQQVTLSCSPISGHRSVSWYQQTPGQGLQFLFEYFSETQRNKGNFPGRFSGRQFSNSRSEMNVSTLELGDSALYLCASSRVGTDTQYFGPGTRLTVL.